The present T cell receptor beta chain was sequenced within a study of blood T cell repertoires in COVID-19. About the research overall: Samples of COVID-19 (acute and convalescent) were obtained from the United States, Italy and Spain. Nucleic acid was either cDNA or gDNA, and it came from T cells, B-cell-depleted T cells, or PBMCs.

Enrolment of Seattle patients took place during active infection, and they were followed longitudinally. Germline lookup yields CDR1 SGHTA and CDR2 FQGTGA. With 0 bases clipped from V and 4 bases from J, the junction kept 8 bases outside the gene matches. CDR3 size: 16 residues. In the original processing: By means of reference gene primer amplification, nucleated cell counts were estimated. The data were produced by immunoSEQ multiplex PCR, yet TCRdb's version contains in-frame clones alone and is incomplete. V, J and clone size are those of that table, while D and trimming were read from the DNA. Among hundreds of thousands of clones listed, about 88% were seen once.

This TCR derives from a woman aged 70-85 years with COVID-19, enrolled during active disease. This sequence joins TRBV7-3 and TRBJ2-5, with 7 bases lining up with TRBD1. Sequenced input: peripheral blood. The CDR3 loop reads CASSLTSRSGGETQYF. CDR3 DNA: TGTGCCAGCAGCTTAACTTCCAGATCAGGGGGAGAGACCCAGTACTTC.